The entry below gives a single TCR beta chain sequence along with its context. Its cognate antigen has yet to be identified. Base qualities are not recorded, but no much larger clone differs from it by a single base. The cohort was made up of 500 to 800 healthy bone marrow donors. At the time of sampling, every cohort member was nominally healthy, though immune exposures that went unrecorded were likely present. The donor tested CMV seropositive, placing the donor among the approximately 290 seropositive members of the cohort. A peripheral blood sample was provided by each donor, and peripheral blood mononuclear cells were used for TCR beta sequencing. The Qiagen DNeasy Blood Extraction Kit was used to extract genomic DNA from the blood cell samples. The data were taken from a study of cytomegalovirus exposure and HLA in healthy donors (dated by TCRdb to about 2017). With regard to the full study: In an earlier analysis of roughly 500 of the donors, 276 Gb of sequence data and 117 million unique TCR beta sequences from 150 million to 200 million T cells were reported. Every discovery cohort repertoire had been produced on one sequencing platform. HLA typing covered class I and class II loci at four-digit resolution. A later genetic analysis used genome-wide SNP genotypes for about 60% of the 666 donors, treating that subset as a discovery cohort. Across approximately 400 genotyped donors of the cohort, an average of approximately 240,000 unique TCR beta nucleotide sequences per donor were sequenced, and around 20% of those sequences were non-productive. High-throughput TCR immunosequencing, statistical association of individual TCRs with disease status, and machine learning were combined to predict cytomegalovirus infection status. Rather than using new phenotypic data, the later analysis identified candidate immune exposures from TCR beta sequences and from how often those sequences occurred across donors. To study patterns of TCR occurrence, a later analysis re-analyzed previously published TCR beta repertoires from just over 650 donors and added high-resolution HLA genotyping. An early release covering roughly 580 HLA-typed donors comprised approximately 290 gigabases of sequencing data and tens of millions of unique TCR sequences. The genetic ancestry cluster associated with self-reported Caucasian donors included 80% to 90% of the roughly 410 genotyped donors. Donor age, sex, ethnicity and CMV serostatus were compiled together with the repertoire data. The study profiled the T cell repertoires of around 700 subjects by immunosequencing and related them to cytomegalovirus serostatus. The study was designed to test whether signatures of past pathogen exposure could be identified by cataloging public T cell receptors. About five DR-DQ haplotypes were treated as single units for association and clustering because of strong linkage in the cohort. Typing coverage varied by locus: roughly 629-640 donors for A, B, C, DRB1 and DQB1; roughly 520 for DQA1; nearly 610 for DPA1; around 490 for DPB1. A separate validation cohort of over a hundred different subjects was used in addition to the approximately 670-subject first cohort. An earlier analysis of several hundred of the donors used high-throughput TCR beta sequencing to judge whether each TCR beta V gene segment behaved as functional or pseudogenic.

General findings and caveats noted by the study authors: Presence/absence analyses assumed roughly uniform sequencing depth across donors, an assumption that may not hold. A group of highly shared sequence variants was considered likely to be a technical artifact of the sequencing pipeline. Strong co-occurrence of HLA alleles, especially DR and DQ, made assigning TCR associations to individual alleles difficult. In an earlier analysis of 500 to 650 of the donors, most TCR beta V segments appeared in productive rearrangements about 87% or about 30% of the time, broadly matching IMGT annotations. In vitro tests confirmed that a few of the cytomegalovirus-associated TCR beta chains recognize cytomegalovirus antigens. In this cohort, only TCR beta chains were sequenced, and detectable features were limited by the absence of alpha or paired-chain data. According to the authors, the approach could potentially be generalized to other disease states and immunological phenotypes. A later analysis found that most CMV-associated TCR beta chains appeared HLA-restricted, with HLA associations seemingly driven largely by CMV exposure. Because counts were too low, more than 15 rarely observed V segments, including chromosome 9 orphons, were left out of the earlier analysis of a few hundred of the donors. A further reported finding was that TCR beta sequences accurately predicted the HLA-A and HLA-B alleles for most subjects in the first cohort. In a later analysis, TCR association rates were found to vary across HLA loci, with the most associated TCRs seen for DRB1 alleles and the fewest for HLA-C alleles. A later genetic analysis reported fewer N-insertions in productive TCRs among donors in an Asian-associated ancestry cluster than the approximately 670-donor mean. Linkage disequilibrium might explain the correlated functional status among segregating V segments, but an unknown experimental factor could not be excluded. Several of the top co-occurrence clusters appeared to be linked to parvovirus B19, influenza, CMV and Epstein-Barr virus, according to a later analysis. The only immune exposure information available for the cohort was CMV serostatus. In a later genetic analysis, a missense DCLRE1C variant was associated with V-gene and J-gene trimming of TCR beta chains, and the association was replicated in an independent cohort. Most TCR sequences were seen in very few donors, while some public TCRs were found in many individuals. Because the 87-base-pair reads could not distinguish some IMGT-functional V segments, including TRBV6-2 and TRBV6-3, those segments were excluded. Compared with equally common non-associated chains, HLA-associated TCR beta chains in a later analysis were more clonally expanded and had lower generation probabilities. A total of 150 or so TCR beta chains were listed by the study as associated with cytomegalovirus. Specific HLA alleles were associated with 15,000 to 20,000 TCR beta sequences at a false discovery rate of 0.05 in a later analysis. The classifier was reported to diagnose cytomegalovirus status with high specificity and sensitivity in both the original and validation cohorts. Because HLA typing was missing for some donors at each locus, association tests included only the typed subset.

Per the germline V gene, SNHLY is the CDR1 and FYNNEI is the CDR2. V is cut by 5 bases and J by 1 base, and the space between the germline ends is 6 bases. The CDR3 covers 12 residues, taking in both the cysteine and the phenylalanine. Only the CDR3 DNA is retained, 36 bases long and in frame from the first base. The library relied on the immunoSEQ multiplex PCR assay. For the multiplex PCR, a mixture combining 60 forward primers for TCR Vbeta segments and 13 reverse primers for TCR Jbeta segments was used. Amplification of the CDR3 region of rearranged TCR beta genes was performed with a multiplex PCR assay on genomic DNA. On the Illumina HiSeq System, the amplified TCR beta libraries were sequenced as 87-base-pair reads. In the source study's methods: In a later analysis, tens of millions of unique TCR beta chains were counted across the 666 repertoires, and around 11 million of these chains were shared by at least two donors. Raw reads were error-corrected and collapsed into unique sequences by a nearest-neighbor algorithm in which closely related sequences were merged to remove PCR and sequencing errors. V, D and J gene segments were assigned by aligning CDR3 sequences to IMGT reference sequences. For a sequence to be retained, a match of at least six nucleotides was required to both a V gene segment and a J gene segment. Rearrangements were called productive when the CDR3 lacked stop codons and stayed in frame with V and J; all others were non-productive. Following IMGT convention, CDR3 was defined as the stretch from the second conserved V-encoded cysteine to the conserved J-encoded phenylalanine. The earlier analysis of about 500 of the donors excluded sequences that lacked an unambiguous match to a single V gene segment. In an earlier analysis of about 590 of the donors, a V segment was called functional when productive rearrangements were above 56.7%, and segregating when the standard deviation between donors exceeded 5%. A statistical classification framework was built for diagnosing cytomegalovirus status from the catalog of TCR beta chain sequences. A later analysis assigned V and J genes by comparing TCR nucleotide sequences with IMGT/GENE-DB human TR gene sequences. Using the TCRdist pipeline, a later analysis assigned CDR3 sequences along with most-parsimonious VDJ recombination scenarios. A later analysis defined each TCR beta chain by its CDR3 amino acid sequence plus V-gene family, and excluded reads lacking a unique V-gene family. As a way to deal with suspected cross-contamination and a sequencing artifact, a later analysis dropped 450 to 600 nucleotide sequences that were highly shared and had low generation probability. For each public chain, a later analysis derived a clonal expansion index from normalized ranks of inferred template counts within each repertoire. In a later analysis, generation probabilities were computed with a VDJ recombination model fitted to out-of-frame rearrangements, and the resulting probabilities were checked against IGoR. In a later analysis, TCR-TCR, TCR-HLA and TCR-CMV co-occurrence was scored with hypergeometric tests, and a repertoire-size bias correction was applied to TCR pairs. A later analysis estimated false discovery rates by permuting HLA or CMV assignments 20 times. In a later analysis, co-occurring TCRs were grouped with DBSCAN, and TCRdist sequence similarity was added when clustering was performed within HLA-allele-positive subsets. Repertoires with fewer than 30,000 or more than 120,000 public chains were left out of co-occurrence clustering, as were five repertoires with anomalous nucleotide sharing. Here the immuneACCESS table is served through TCRdb, limited to in-frame sequences with V and J called. Missing clones are a known gap in these copies; in checked studies unresolved V genes cover under half, and the rest lacks a known reason. That table supplies the V and J calls and clone size; D and trimming were determined from the DNA. This sample lists some 150,000 clones; approximately 80% were detected once. The ten largest clonotypes hold roughly 7.6% of the sample.

The source material was PBMCs. In this chain, TRBV2 is recombined with TRBJ2-7, with a tentative D gene TRBD1 over 5 matching bases. The clonotype originates from a young woman in good health and CMV-seropositive. The CDR3 here reads CASSRTSYEQYF. The DNA reads as follows: TGTGCCAGCAGTAGGACATCCTACGAGCAGTACTTC.